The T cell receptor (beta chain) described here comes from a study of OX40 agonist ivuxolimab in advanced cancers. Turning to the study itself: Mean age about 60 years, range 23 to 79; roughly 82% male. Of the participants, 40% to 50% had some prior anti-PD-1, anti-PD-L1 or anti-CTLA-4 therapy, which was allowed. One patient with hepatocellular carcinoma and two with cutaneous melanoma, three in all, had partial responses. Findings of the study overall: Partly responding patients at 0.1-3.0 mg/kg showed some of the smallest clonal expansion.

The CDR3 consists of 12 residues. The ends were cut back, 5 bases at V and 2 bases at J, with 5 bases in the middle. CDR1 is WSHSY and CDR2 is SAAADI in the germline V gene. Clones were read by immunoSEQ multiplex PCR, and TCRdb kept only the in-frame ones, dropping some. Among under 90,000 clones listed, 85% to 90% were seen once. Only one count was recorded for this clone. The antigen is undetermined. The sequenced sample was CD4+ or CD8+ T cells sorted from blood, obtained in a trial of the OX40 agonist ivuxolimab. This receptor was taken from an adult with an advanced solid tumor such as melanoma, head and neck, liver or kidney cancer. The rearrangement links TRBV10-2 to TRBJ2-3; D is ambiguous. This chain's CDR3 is CASSSSTDTQYF. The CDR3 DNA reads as TGCGCCAGCAGTAGTTCCACAGATACGCAGTATTTT.